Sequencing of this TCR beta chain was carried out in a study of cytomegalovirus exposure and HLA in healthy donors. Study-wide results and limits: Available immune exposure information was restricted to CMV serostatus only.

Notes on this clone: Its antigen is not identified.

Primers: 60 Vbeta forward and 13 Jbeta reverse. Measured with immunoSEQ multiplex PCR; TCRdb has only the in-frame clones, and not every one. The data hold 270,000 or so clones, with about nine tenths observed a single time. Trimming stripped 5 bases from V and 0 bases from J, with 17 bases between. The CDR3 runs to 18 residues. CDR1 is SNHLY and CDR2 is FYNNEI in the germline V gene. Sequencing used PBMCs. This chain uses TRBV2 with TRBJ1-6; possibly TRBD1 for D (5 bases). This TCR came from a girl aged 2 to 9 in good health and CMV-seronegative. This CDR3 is CASSYDNRGSSYNSPLHF. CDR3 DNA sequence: TGTGCCAGCAGTTACGACAATAGGGGTAGCTCCTATAATTCACCCCTCCACTTT.